Below are 2 T cell receptor beta chains sequenced from a single sample in a study of shared clonotypes between healthy human individuals. Profiled with immunoSEQ multiplex PCR; TCRdb holds only in-frame clones, not every one. The repertoire holds approximately 720,000 clones, around 72% seen once, with 1.8% in the top ten. Sequencing used memory CD4+ T cells sorted from blood. As for subset: CD45RA-negative fraction. The receptor source for this set is a woman aged 30 to 39 in good health.

This clone occurred a few times. The chain couples TRBV6-5 to TRBJ1-4; 10 nucleotides line up with TRBD1. With 6 bases clipped from V and 8 bases from J, the junction kept 6 bases outside the gene matches. CDR1 and CDR2 (germline): MNHEY, SVGAGI. This CDR3 is built from 14 residues. CDR3 loop: CASRGQGIGEKLFF. DNA for the CDR3: TGTGCCAGCAGGGGACAGGGGATAGGGGAAAAACTGTTTTTT.

In regard to this clone: Other DNA sequences of this sample code for an identical CDR3. V is TRBV19 and J is TRBJ2-3, with TRBD2 matching 10 bases. Germline CDR1 and CDR2: LNHDA and SQIVND (reference sequence). Trimming removed 2 bases from V and 5 bases from J; junction bases left unmatched: 4. CDR3 size: 15 residues. The DNA for the CDR3 is TGTGCCAGTAGTATACTAGCGGGAGCTGGAGATACGCAGTATTTT. Translation gives CASSILAGAGDTQYF.